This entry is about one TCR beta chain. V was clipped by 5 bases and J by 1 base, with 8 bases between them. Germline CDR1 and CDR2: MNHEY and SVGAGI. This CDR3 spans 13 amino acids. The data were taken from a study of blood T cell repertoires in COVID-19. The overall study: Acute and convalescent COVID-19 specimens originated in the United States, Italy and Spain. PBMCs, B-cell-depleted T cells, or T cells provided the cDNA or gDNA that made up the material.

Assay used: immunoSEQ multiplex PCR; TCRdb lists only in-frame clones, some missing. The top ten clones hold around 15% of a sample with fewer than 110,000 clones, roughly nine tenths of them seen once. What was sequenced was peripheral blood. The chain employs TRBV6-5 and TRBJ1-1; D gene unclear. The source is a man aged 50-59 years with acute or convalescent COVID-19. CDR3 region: CASSNPGNTEAFF. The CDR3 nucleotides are TGTGCCAGCAGTAACCCGGGGAACACTGAAGCTTTCTTT.